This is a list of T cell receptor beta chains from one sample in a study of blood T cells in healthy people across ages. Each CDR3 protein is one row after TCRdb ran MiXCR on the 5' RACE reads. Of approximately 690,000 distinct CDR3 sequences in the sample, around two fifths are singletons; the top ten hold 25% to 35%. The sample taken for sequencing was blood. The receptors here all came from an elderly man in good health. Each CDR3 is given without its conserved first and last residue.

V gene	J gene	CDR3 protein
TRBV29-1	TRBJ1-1	SVAGGDRGSPTEAF
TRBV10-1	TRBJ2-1	ASSEQGNEQF
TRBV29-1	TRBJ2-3	SVERGTDTQY
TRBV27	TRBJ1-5	ACSPNRVAFQPQH
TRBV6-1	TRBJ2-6	ASNVGAGANVLT
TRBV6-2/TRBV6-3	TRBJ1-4	ASSSGTGVPNEKLF
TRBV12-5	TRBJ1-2	ASGMQGLSPGGYT
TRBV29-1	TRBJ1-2	SAGQGANNYGYT
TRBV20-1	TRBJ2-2	SAPRGENTGELF
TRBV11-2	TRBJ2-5	ASSLDWLAGAQETQY
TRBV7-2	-	ASDRTERRDRGQVEQY
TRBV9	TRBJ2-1	ASRDSGSQMGEQF
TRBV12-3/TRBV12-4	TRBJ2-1	ASISDRAHARGYNEQF
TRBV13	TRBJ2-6	ASSFRQGAVSGANVLT
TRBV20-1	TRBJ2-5	SAAPGSVGETQY
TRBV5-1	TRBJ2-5	ASSLTVRDSQETQY
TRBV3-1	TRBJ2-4	ASSQGGGRAKNIQY
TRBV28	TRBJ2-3	ASSLSGSGLQTDTQY
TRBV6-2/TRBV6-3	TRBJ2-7	ASSFVGTPSYEQY
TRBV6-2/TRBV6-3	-	ASSAWTGKIYEQY
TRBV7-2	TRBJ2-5	ASSLEGREGIETEY
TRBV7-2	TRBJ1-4	ASSAQTGMGEKLF
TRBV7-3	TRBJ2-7	ASSLTSLAESEQY
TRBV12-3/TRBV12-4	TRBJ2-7	ASSGHGQGGYEQY
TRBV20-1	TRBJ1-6	SASGDRGSYNSPLH
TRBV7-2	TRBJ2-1	ASSLAFGHEYNEQF
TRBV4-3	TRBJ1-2	ASSGGERGGYT
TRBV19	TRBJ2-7	ASSMVSYEQY